One and the same sample provided the 20 T cell receptor beta chains below, sequenced in a study of OX40 agonist ivuxolimab in advanced cancers. Assay: immunoSEQ multiplex PCR; the TCRdb copy retains only in-frame clones and omits some. The profile shows 50,000 to 85,000 clones, roughly nine tenths of them singletons. Sequences were derived from CD4+ or CD8+ T cells sorted from blood, sampled in a trial of the OX40 agonist ivuxolimab. These TCRs come from an adult with an advanced solid tumor such as melanoma, head and neck, liver or kidney cancer.

This chain joins TRBV6-1 and TRBJ1-3; possibly TRBD1 for D (6 bases). Germline-derived CDR1 and CDR2 are MNHNS and SASEGT. This CDR3 has 15 amino acids. Trimming took 5 bases from V and 4 from J, leaving 15 bases between them. The chain's CDR3 is CASSIHTGSGNTIYF. The CDR3, as DNA: TGTGCCAGCAGTATTCATACAGGGTCGGGAAACACCATATATTTT.

This rearrangement joins TRBV18 to TRBJ1-1; TRBD1 might be the D (5 bases). V lost 3 bases and J lost 7, with 18 bases in between. The germline CDR1 and CDR2 sequences are KGHSH and LQKENI. CDR3 length equals 15 residues. CDR3 sequence: CASSPLGGGESEAFF. In DNA form, the CDR3 reads TGTGCCAGCTCACCTCTCGGGGGGGGAGAAAGTGAAGCTTTCTTT.

The chain employs TRBV7-3 and TRBJ2-1; TRBD2 might be the D (6 bases). Trimming shortened V by 5 bases and J by 7 bases, and 21 bases separated the two germline ends. CDR1 SGHTA and CDR2 FQGTGA come from the germline V gene. This CDR3 is built from 16 residues. CDR3 nucleotide sequence: TGTGCCAGCAGCGAAAGGGTAGGGCTAGCGACGAATGAGCAGTTCTTC. Translated, it gives CASSERVGLATNEQFF. Filled out from reference TRBV7-3 and TRBJ2-1, the complete variable domain reads GAGVSQTPSNKVTEKGKYVELRCDPISGHTALYWYRQSLGQGPEFLIYFQGTGAADDSGLPNDRFFAVRPEGSVSTLKIQRTERGDSAVYLCASSERVGLATNEQFFGPGTRLTVL.

V and J are TRBV7-2 and TRBJ2-3, with a possible D match to TRBD2 (6 bases). V lost 4 bases and J 5 bases, leaving 16 bases between the germline ends. CDR1 and CDR2 (germline): SGHTA, FQGNSA. The CDR3 totals 15 residues. CDR3 nucleotide sequence: TGTGCCAGCAGCTCCTCTTACGGGAGAATAGATACGCAGTATTTT. This codes for CASSSSYGRIDTQYF.

DNA of the CDR3: TGTGCCAGCACCCAAAGGGGGGGTACCGGGGAGCTGTTTTTT. Translating it yields CASTQRGGTGELFF. The chain combines TRBV2 with TRBJ2-2; maybe TRBD2 (7 bases). CDR3 length: 14 residues. Per the germline V gene, CDR1 is SNHLY and CDR2 is FYNNEI. Trimming shortened V by 7 bases and J by 5 bases, and 14 bases separated the two germline ends.

The rearrangement joins TRBV28 to TRBJ2-6; 8 nucleotides align to TRBD1. This CDR3 region has 14 residues. Per germline, CDR1 MDHEN and CDR2 SYDVKM. The J segment lost 11 bases and the V segment lost 7 bases, leaving 10 bases of the junction unmatched. The CDR3 sequence: CASTERTGFDVLTF. CDR3 nucleotide sequence: TGTGCCAGCACAGAACGGACAGGGTTCGACGTCCTGACTTTC. Together with reference TRBV28 and TRBJ2-6, the CDR3 gives the full variable domain: DVKVTQSSRYLVKRTGEKVFLECVQDMDHENMFWYRQDPGLGLRLIYFSYDVKMKEKGDIPEGYSVSREKKERFSLILESASTNQTSMYLCASTERTGFDVLTFGAGSRLTVL.

V and J are TRBV9 and TRBJ2-6; the D gene is possibly TRBD1 (7 bases). V lost 4 bases and J lost 2, with 22 bases in between. Looked up from germline, CDR1 is SGDLS and CDR2 is YYNGEE. The CDR3 has 19 residues. The CDR3 sequence is CASSPSGGIRGPGANVLTF. DNA for the CDR3: TGTGCCAGCAGCCCGTCAGGGGGGATACGGGGGCCTGGGGCCAACGTCCTGACTTTC.

The table lists this clone with a count of one. The gene calls are TRBV18 and TRBJ2-2; tentatively, D is TRBD1 or TRBD2 (5 bases each). In germline, CDR1 is KGHSH, CDR2 LQKENI. The CDR3 contains 13 residues. Trimming took 4 bases from V and 11 from J, leaving 14 bases between them. The CDR3 DNA sequence: TGTGCCAGCTCACTGACGAATGGGGGTGAGCTGTTTTTT. Its protein product is CASSLTNGGELFF.

CDR3 protein: CASSLAWTEAFF. The CDR3 DNA reads TGTGCCAGCAGTTTAGCCTGGACTGAAGCTTTCTTT. The genes are TRBV28 and TRBJ1-1; D is ambiguous. The CDR3 is made up of 12 amino acids. The V end lost 2 bases, the J end lost 5 bases, and 6 bases lay between the germline ends. Germline-derived CDR1 and CDR2 are MDHEN and SYDVKM.

This rearrangement joins TRBV5-1 to TRBJ2-3; 12 positions match TRBD2. With 3 bases clipped from V and 1 base from J, the junction kept 6 bases outside the gene matches. The CDR3 covers 17 residues. The germline V gene encodes CDR1 SGHRS and CDR2 YFSETQ. The CDR3, as DNA: TGCGCCAGCAGCTATCTAGCGGGGGGGCCTGGCACAGATACGCAGTATTTT. Translated, it gives CASSYLAGGPGTDTQYF.

This clone has a single count. The chain is built from TRBV7-8 and TRBJ1-3; 7 bases map to TRBD1. The CDR3 has 15 residues. The germline gives CDR1 SGHVS, CDR2 FQNEAQ. Unmatched junction bases numbered 2, after V lost 1 base and J lost 2 bases. CDR3 DNA sequence: TGTGCCAGCAGCTTAGGAACAGGGGCTGGAAACACCATATATTTT. As protein: CASSLGTGAGNTIYF. The variable domain in full, completed from reference TRBV7-8 and TRBJ1-3, reads GAGVSQSPRYKVAKRGQDVALRCDPISGHVSLFWYQQALGQGPEFLTYFQNEAQLDKSGLPSDRFFAERPEGSVSTLKIQRTQQEDSAVYLCASSLGTGAGNTIYFGEGSWLTVV.

The chain links TRBV29-1 to TRBJ2-2; D possibly corresponds to TRBD1 (6 bases). Germline CDR1 and CDR2: SQVTM and ANQGSEA. Trimming removed 7 bases from V and 0 bases from J, with 15 bases in between. The CDR3 totals 15 residues. The CDR3 loop reads CSASGTSANTGELFF. CDR3 sequence (DNA): TGCAGCGCGTCGGGGACAAGCGCGAACACCGGGGAGCTGTTTTTT.

The V gene is TRBV28, the J gene TRBJ1-2, with no clear D. This CDR3 is built from 12 residues. Germline V lookup: CDR1 MDHEN, CDR2 SYDVKM. With 5 bases removed from V and 5 bases from J, the gap between germline ends came to 9 bases. This CDR3 is CASSTTSYGYTF. The CDR3 nucleotides read TGTGCCAGCAGTACTACCTCTTATGGCTACACCTTC.

This sequence joins TRBV5-4 and TRBJ1-4; perhaps TRBD1 as D (6 bases). Germline CDR1 reads SGHNT; CDR2 reads YYREEE (reference sequence). Trimming stripped 3 bases from V and 3 bases from J, with 18 bases between. This CDR3 spans 17 amino acids. Here the CDR3 DNA reads TGTGCCAGCAGCTCTCTAACGGGGGGCAGGTCTAATGAAAAACTGTTTTTT. Amino acid sequence: CASSSLTGGRSNEKLFF.

The chain couples TRBV5-1 to TRBJ2-6; D is possibly TRBD1 (6 bases). The CDR3 totals 17 residues. CDR1 SGHRS and CDR2 YFSETQ come from the germline V gene. V dropped 0 bases and J dropped 1 base, with 11 bases sitting between them. Here the CDR3 reads CASSLVPTGSGANVLTF. CDR3 DNA sequence: TGCGCCAGCAGCTTGGTACCTACAGGGTCTGGGGCCAACGTCCTGACTTTC.

The rearrangement joins TRBV19 to TRBJ1-5; 11 bases fit TRBD1. Germline lookup yields CDR1 LNHDA and CDR2 SQIVND (reference sequence). This CDR3 region has 16 residues. Unmatched junction bases numbered 10, after V lost 7 bases and J lost 5 bases. The CDR3 spells CASNPQGQGVYQPQHF. The CDR3 region has the DNA TGTGCCAGTAACCCCCAGGGACAGGGGGTATATCAGCCCCAGCATTTT.

A single count supports this clone. The chain employs TRBV25-1 and TRBJ1-4, with D possibly matching TRBD1 (6 bases). Germline V gene data show CDR1 as MGHDK and CDR2 as SYGVNS. This CDR3 is 15 amino acids long. V lost 1 base to trimming and J lost 4 bases, with 10 bases between them. In DNA form, the CDR3 reads TGTGCCAGCAGTGAATCACAGGGTTATAATGAAAAACTGTTTTTT. Translation gives CASSESQGYNEKLFF.

The gene calls are TRBV20-1 and TRBJ2-1; D remains ambiguous. The V gene lost 6 bases and the J gene lost 10 bases, with 13 bases spanning the gap. CDR1 DFQATT and CDR2 SNEGSKA come from the germline V gene (reference sequence). This CDR3 is built from 11 residues. CDR3 amino acids: CSAEQRPEQFF. CDR3 nucleotides: TGCAGTGCCGAGCAGAGGCCCGAGCAGTTCTTC.

The V gene is TRBV7-9, the J gene TRBJ2-3, with D unresolved. Trimming took off 3 bases at V and 2 bases at J, with 9 bases between the two ends. CDR3 length: 14 residues. The germline CDR1 and CDR2 sequences are SEHNR and FQNEAQ (reference sequence). In DNA form, the CDR3 reads TGTGCCAGCAGCTTCCAGATCAACACAGATACGCAGTATTTT. It yields the protein CASSFQINTDTQYF.

The chain employs TRBV11-3 and TRBJ2-3, with 9 bases that match TRBD1. The V gene's germline CDR1 is SGHNT and CDR2 YENEEA. The CDR3 has 16 residues. J gave up 4 bases and V 0 bases, and 5 bases lay outside the gene matches. This CDR3 is CASSLEGDRVSDTQYF. CDR3 coding DNA: TGTGCCAGCAGCTTAGAAGGGGACAGGGTATCAGATACGCAGTATTTT.